Reported below is one T cell receptor beta chain. Antigen specificity is unknown. This specimen comes from a study of shared clonotypes between healthy human individuals. Regarding the study as a whole: The sharing of 5% to 5.5% of naive CD4 clonotypes was seen across a handful of donors. Against clonotypes common to all four donors, non-shared ones had lower generation probabilities. The diversity represented, both genetic and in exposure history, was limited by few donors.

CDR3 length: 16 residues. The J segment lost 5 bases and the V segment lost 3 bases, leaving 9 bases of the junction unmatched. Germline loops: CDR1 SGHNT, CDR2 YYREEE (reference sequence). As handled by the study authors: Filtering differed for immunoSEQ, which gave only junction sequences without quality scores. Assay: immunoSEQ multiplex PCR; the TCRdb copy retains only in-frame clones and omits some. V, J and clone size derive from that table, while D and trimming were established from the DNA sequence. The data contain 2 million to 2.5 million clones, 95% of them singletons. Sequencing was performed on naive CD4+ T cells sorted from blood. Subset reported: CD45RA+ positively selected. This receptor was obtained from a man between 18 and 29 years old in good health. The chain carries TRBV5-4 and TRBJ2-2; TRBD1 agrees at 8 bases. This CDR3 reads CASSSDRAKGTGELFF. CDR3 DNA: TGTGCCAGCAGCTCGGACAGGGCTAAGGGAACCGGGGAGCTGTTTTTT.